This TCR beta chain originates from a study of shared clonotypes between healthy human individuals. Terminally differentiated effector memory CD45RA+ cells were left out of the naive CD8 fraction, which was CD45RO-negative and positively selected for CCR7. Profiling relied on immunoSEQ multiplex PCR, and the TCRdb table lists in-frame clones only, not all of them. The sample consists of more than 2 million clones, approximately 92% of them appearing once. What was sequenced was naive CD8+ T cells from PBMCs. The receptor was isolated from a man between 18 and 29 years old in good health. Some clones in this sample may be carry-over from other donors' samples.

The CDR3 DNA is TGTGCCAGCAGCCATCCGGGACAGAGCTCCTATAATTCACCCCTCCACTTT. It codes for CASSHPGQSSYNSPLHF. The V gene is TRBV7-9, the J gene TRBJ1-6, with 7 bases lining up with TRBD1. There are 17 residues in the CDR3. CDR1 SEHNR and CDR2 FQNEAQ come from the germline V gene (reference sequence). V lost 5 bases to trimming and J lost 0 bases; unmatched junction nucleotides: 7.